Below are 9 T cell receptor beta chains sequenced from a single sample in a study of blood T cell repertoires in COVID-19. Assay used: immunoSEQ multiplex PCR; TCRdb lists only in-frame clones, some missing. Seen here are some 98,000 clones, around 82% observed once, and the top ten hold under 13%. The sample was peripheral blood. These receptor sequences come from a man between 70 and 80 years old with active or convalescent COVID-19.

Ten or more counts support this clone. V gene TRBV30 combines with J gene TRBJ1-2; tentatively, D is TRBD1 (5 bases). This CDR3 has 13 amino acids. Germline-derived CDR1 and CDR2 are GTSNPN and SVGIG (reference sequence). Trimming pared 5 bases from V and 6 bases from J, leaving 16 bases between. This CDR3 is CAWWRGSVDGYTF. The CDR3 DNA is TGTGCCTGGTGGAGGGGATCGGTCGATGGCTACACCTTC.

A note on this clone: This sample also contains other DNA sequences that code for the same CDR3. This CDR3 reads CASRGTEETQYF. DNA of the CDR3: TGTGCCAGCAGGGGGACAGAAGAGACCCAGTACTTC. The V call is TRBV12-3 or TRBV12-4, the J call TRBJ2-5; TRBD1 aligns across 7 bases. The V and J ends lost 6 bases and 3 bases, in that order; junction bases with no gene match: 1. CDR3 size: 12 residues.

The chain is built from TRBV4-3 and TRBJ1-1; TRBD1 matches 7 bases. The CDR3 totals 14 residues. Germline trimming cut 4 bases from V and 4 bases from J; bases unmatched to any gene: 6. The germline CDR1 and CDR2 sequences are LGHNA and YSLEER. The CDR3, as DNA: TGCGCCAGCAGCCTGCGACAGGGATCCACTGAAGCTTTCTTT. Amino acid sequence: CASSLRQGSTEAFF.

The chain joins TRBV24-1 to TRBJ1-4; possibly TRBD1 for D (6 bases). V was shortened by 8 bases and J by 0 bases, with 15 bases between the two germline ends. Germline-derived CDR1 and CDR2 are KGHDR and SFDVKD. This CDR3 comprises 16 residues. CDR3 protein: CATTEGVVATNEKLFF. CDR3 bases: TGTGCCACCACCGAGGGGGTAGTTGCAACTAATGAAAAACTGTTTTTT.

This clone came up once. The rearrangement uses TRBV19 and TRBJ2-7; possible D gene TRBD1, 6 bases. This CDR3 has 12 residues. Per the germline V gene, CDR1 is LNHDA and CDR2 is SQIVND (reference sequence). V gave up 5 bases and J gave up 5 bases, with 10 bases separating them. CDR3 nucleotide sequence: TGTGCCAGTAGTTTACAGGGCCACGAGCAGTACTTC. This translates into CASSLQGHEQYF.

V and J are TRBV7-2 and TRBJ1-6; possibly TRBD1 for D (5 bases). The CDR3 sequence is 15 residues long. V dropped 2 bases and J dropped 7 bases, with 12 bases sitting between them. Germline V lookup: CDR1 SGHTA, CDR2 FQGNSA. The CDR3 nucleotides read TGTGCCAGCAGCTTAAGACCCGCAGGGAATTCACCCCTCCACTTT. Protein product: CASSLRPAGNSPLHF.

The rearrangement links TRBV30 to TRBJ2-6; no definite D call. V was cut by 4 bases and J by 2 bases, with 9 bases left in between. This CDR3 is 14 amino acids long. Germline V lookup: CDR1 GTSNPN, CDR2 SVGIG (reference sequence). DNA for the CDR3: TGTGCCTGGACTGACGGAGCTGGGGCCAACGTCCTGACTTTC. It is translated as CAWTDGAGANVLTF.

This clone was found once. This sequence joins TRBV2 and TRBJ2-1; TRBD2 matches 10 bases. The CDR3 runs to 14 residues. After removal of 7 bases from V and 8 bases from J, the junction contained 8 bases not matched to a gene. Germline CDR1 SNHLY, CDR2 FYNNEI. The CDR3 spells CASKLAGHRDEQFF. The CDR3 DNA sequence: TGTGCCAGCAAACTAGCGGGGCACAGGGATGAGCAGTTCTTC. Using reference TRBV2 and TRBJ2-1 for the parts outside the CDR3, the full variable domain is EPEVTQTPSHQVTQMGQEVILRCVPISNHLYFYWYRQILGQKVEFLVSFYNNEISEKSEIFDDQFSVERPDGSNFTLKIRSTKLEDSAMYFCASKLAGHRDEQFFGPGTRLTVL.

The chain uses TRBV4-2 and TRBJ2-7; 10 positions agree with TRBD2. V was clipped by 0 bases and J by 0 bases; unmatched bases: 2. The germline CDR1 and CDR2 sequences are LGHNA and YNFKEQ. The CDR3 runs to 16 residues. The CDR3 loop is CASSQESGGASYEQYF. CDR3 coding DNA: TGTGCCAGCAGCCAAGAAAGCGGGGGGGCCTCCTACGAGCAGTACTTC.